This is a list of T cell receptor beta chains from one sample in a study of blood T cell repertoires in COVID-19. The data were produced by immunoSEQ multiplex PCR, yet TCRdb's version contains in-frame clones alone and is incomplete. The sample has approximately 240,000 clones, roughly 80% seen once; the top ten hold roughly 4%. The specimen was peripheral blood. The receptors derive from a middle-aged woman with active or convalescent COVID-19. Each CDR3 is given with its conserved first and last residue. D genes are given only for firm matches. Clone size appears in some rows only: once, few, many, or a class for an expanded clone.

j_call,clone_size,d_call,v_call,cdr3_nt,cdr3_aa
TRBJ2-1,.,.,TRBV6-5,TGTGCCAGCAGTCGACAGGAACCTAACAATGAGCAGTTCTTC,CASSRQEPNNEQFF
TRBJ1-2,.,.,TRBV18,TGTGCCAGCTCACCCGAGGCAGTCTATGGCTACACCTTC,CASSPEAVYGYTF
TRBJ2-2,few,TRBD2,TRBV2,TGTGCCAGCATGGCGGGGGGGTACACCGGGGAGCTGTTTTTT,CASMAGGYTGELFF
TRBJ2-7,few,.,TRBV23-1,TGCGCCAGCAGTCATGAGGGAGGCCTGAGCAAATACGAGCAGTACTTC,CASSHEGGLSKYEQYF
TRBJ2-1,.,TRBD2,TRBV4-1,TGCGCCAGCAGCCAAGTCCAGGGACTAGGTGGCTACAATGAGCAGTTCTTC,CASSQVQGLGGYNEQFF
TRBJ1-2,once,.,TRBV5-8,TGTGCCAGCAGCTTTCGGGACTATGGCTACACCTTC,CASSFRDYGYTF
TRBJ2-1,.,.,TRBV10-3,TGTGCCATCAGTGATATAGGGGACAATGAGCAGTTCTTC,CAISDIGDNEQFF
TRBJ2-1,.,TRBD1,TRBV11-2,TGTGCCAGCAGCAGAAACAGGGGGAGATACAATGAGCAGTTCTTC,CASSRNRGRYNEQFF
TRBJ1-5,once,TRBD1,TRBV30,TGTGCCTGGAGTGTACTGGGACAGGGGGTCCAGCCCCAGCATTTT,CAWSVLGQGVQPQHF
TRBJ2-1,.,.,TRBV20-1,TGCAGTGCTAGAGAGTTATATGAGCAGTTCTTC,CSARELYEQFF
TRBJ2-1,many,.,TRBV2,TGTGCCAGCACCTTAAACAATGAGCAGTTCTTC,CASTLNNEQFF
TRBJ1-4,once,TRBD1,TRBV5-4,TGTGCCAGCAGCCCAGGACAGGGGTCCTTCGATGAAAAACTGTTTTTT,CASSPGQGSFDEKLFF
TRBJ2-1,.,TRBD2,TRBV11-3,TGTGCCAGCAGCTTATCAAGATACGGGACTAGCGGGGTAATTGAGCAGTTCTTC,CASSLSRYGTSGVIEQFF
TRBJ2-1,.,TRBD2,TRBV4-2,TGTGCCAGCAGCCGCCCCGGGGCTAGCGGAAATGAGCAGTTCTTC,CASSRPGASGNEQFF
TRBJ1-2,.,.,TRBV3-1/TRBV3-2,TGTGCCAGCAGCCAAGCAAGAGTCGTGGGCTCCTATGGCTACACCTTC,CASSQARVVGSYGYTF
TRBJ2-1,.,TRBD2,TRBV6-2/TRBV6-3,TGTGCCAGCAGTTATCTTCTAGCGGGGGTACGGTTCTTC,CASSYLLAGVRFF
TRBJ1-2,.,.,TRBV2,TGTGCCAGCAGTGAACGGGGGGGAACTCTATATGGCTACACCTTC,CASSERGGTLYGYTF
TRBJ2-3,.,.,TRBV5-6,TGTGCCAGCAGCTTGTCTAGGGGAGGAGATACGCAGTATTTT,CASSLSRGGDTQYF
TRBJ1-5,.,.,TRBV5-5,TGTGCCAGCAGCTTGGGACTTTCCTATCAGCCCCAGCATTTT,CASSLGLSYQPQHF
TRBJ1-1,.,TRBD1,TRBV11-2,TGTGCCAGCAGCAGCCCCACAGGGGGTGATCGTGAAGCTTTCTTT,CASSSPTGGDREAFF
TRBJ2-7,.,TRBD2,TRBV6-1,TGTGCCAGCAGTGAGGGGCTAGCGGGGGGGCGATACGAGCAGTACTTC,CASSEGLAGGRYEQYF
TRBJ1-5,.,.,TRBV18,TGTGCCAGCTCACCTCTGTCTGCGGGTAGCAATCAGCCCCAGCATTTT,CASSPLSAGSNQPQHF
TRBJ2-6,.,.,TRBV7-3,TGTGCCAGCAGCTTATATGGACAACCTGGGGCCAACGTCCTGACTTTC,CASSLYGQPGANVLTF